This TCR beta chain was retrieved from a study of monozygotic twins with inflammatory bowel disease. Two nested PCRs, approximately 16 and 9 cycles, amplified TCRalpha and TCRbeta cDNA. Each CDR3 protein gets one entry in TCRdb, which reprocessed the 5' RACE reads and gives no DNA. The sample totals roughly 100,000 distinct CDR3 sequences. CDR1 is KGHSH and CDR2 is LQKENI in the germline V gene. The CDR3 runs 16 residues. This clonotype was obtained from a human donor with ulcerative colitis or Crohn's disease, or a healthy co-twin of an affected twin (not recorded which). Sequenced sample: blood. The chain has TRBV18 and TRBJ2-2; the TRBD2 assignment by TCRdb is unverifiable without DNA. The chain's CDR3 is CASSPNGGPYAGELFF.